Below are 19 T cell receptor beta chains sequenced from a single sample in a study of cytomegalovirus exposure and HLA in healthy donors. The PCR employed 60 Vbeta primers together with 13 Jbeta primers. Clones were sequenced by immunoSEQ multiplex PCR, and TCRdb holds only the in-frame ones, with some missing. The sample consists of about 100,000 clones, roughly 70% of them appearing once. Material: PBMCs. The source of these receptors is a young woman in good health and CMV-seropositive.

This chain uses TRBV5-1 with TRBJ2-7; 8 nucleotides agree with TRBD2. Germline trimming cut 0 bases from V and 2 bases from J; bases unmatched to any gene: 10. Germline V gene sequence: CDR1 SGHRS, CDR2 YFSETQ. The length of the CDR3 is 17 residues. The CDR3 region has the DNA TGCGCCAGCAGCTTGGCCAGCGGGAGCAGCTCCACCTACGAGCAGTACTTC. It specifies CASSLASGSSSTYEQYF.

The J gene is TRBJ1-2, the V gene TRBV2; no reliable D call. The V gene lost 9 bases and the J gene lost 4 bases, with 18 bases spanning the gap. CDR1 is SNHLY, CDR2 FYNNEI, per germline. The CDR3 is made up of 14 amino acids. This chain's CDR3 is CARREGYISYGYTF. The CDR3 coding sequence is TGTGCCAGGAGGGAGGGATACATCTCCTATGGCTACACCTTC. The whole variable domain, filled in from reference TRBV2 and TRBJ1-2, reads EPEVTQTPSHQVTQMGQEVILRCVPISNHLYFYWYRQILGQKVEFLVSFYNNEISEKSEIFDDQFSVERPDGSNFTLKIRSTKLEDSAMYFCARREGYISYGYTFGSGTRLTVV.

This sequence joins TRBV5-1 and TRBJ1-2; D is uncertain. The CDR3 covers 11 residues. V was shortened by 4 bases and J by 6 bases, with 7 bases between the two germline ends. CDR1 is SGHRS and CDR2 is YFSETQ in the germline V gene. The CDR3 spells CASSEADGYTF. CDR3 bases: TGCGCCAGCAGCGAGGCTGATGGCTACACCTTC.

The chain recombines TRBV6-1 with TRBJ1-2, with 7 bases fitting TRBD1. This CDR3 spans 16 amino acids. Germline CDR1 is MNHNS and CDR2 is SASEGT. The V gene end was trimmed by 1 base and the J gene end by 4 bases; junction bases not matched to a gene: 9. The CDR3 DNA follows: TGTGCCAGCAGTGAAGTGGGAGCGGCAGGGGGCTATGGCTACACCTTC. It is translated as CASSEVGAAGGYGYTF.

J is TRBJ1-5 and V is TRBV7-3; weak D call: TRBD1 (6 bases). The CDR3 loop spans 15 amino acids. The germline CDR1 and CDR2 sequences are SGHTA and FQGTGA. Trimming shortened V by 5 bases and J by 5 bases, and 16 bases separated the two germline ends. The CDR3 region has the DNA TGTGCCAGCAGCCAACAGGGAGGGGAATATCAGCCCCAGCATTTT. It specifies CASSQQGGEYQPQHF.

This clone was seen only a few times. The J gene is TRBJ1-1, the V gene TRBV6-6; possibly TRBD1 for D (6 bases). This CDR3 has 15 residues. From germline, CDR1 is MNHNY and CDR2 SVGAGI (reference sequence). With 5 bases removed from V and 3 bases from J, the gap between germline ends came to 16 bases. CDR3 bases: TGTGCCAGCAGTGGGACCCAACCAGGGGACACTGAAGCTTTCTTT. It codes for CASSGTQPGDTEAFF.

The V gene is TRBV19, the J gene TRBJ1-5; D unresolved. Trimming cost V 6 bases and J 3 bases, with 24 bases left between them. Germline CDR1 reads LNHDA; CDR2 reads SQIVND (reference sequence). This CDR3 contains 18 residues. Here the CDR3 reads CASSLGFQSSVVNQPQHF. CDR3 nucleotides: TGTGCCAGTAGCTTAGGGTTTCAGTCTAGCGTTGTCAATCAGCCCCAGCATTTT.

The rearrangement joins TRBV7-9 to TRBJ2-1, with 15 bases aligning to TRBD2. Germline V lookup: CDR1 SEHNR, CDR2 FQNEAQ (reference sequence). V shed 5 bases, J shed 7 bases, and the junction held 3 bases outside the gene matches. The CDR3 sequence is 15 residues long. The CDR3 coding sequence is TGTGCCAGCAGCAGGGGACTAGCGGGAGGTAATGAGCAGTTCTTC. It codes for CASSRGLAGGNEQFF.

The chain carries TRBV5-1 and TRBJ2-2, with D perhaps TRBD2 (6 bases). There are 16 residues in the CDR3. Trimming removed 4 bases at V and 2 bases at J, with 15 bases between. Germline V gives CDR1 SGHRS, CDR2 YFSETQ. This CDR3 is CASSLIGTLNTGELFF. CDR3 nucleotides: TGCGCCAGCAGCCTAATAGGGACTCTAAACACCGGGGAGCTGTTTTTT. Full variable domain (missing parts from reference TRBV5-1 and TRBJ2-2): KAGVTQTPRYLIKTRGQQVTLSCSPISGHRSVSWYQQTPGQGLQFLFEYFSETQRNKGNFPGRFSGRQFSNSRSEMNVSTLELGDSALYLCASSLIGTLNTGELFFGEGSRLTVL.

This clone came up a few times. CDR3 residues: CSVVPGSWNTGELFF. CDR3 DNA: TGCAGCGTTGTCCCCGGGAGTTGGAACACCGGGGAGCTGTTTTTT. V usage is TRBV29-1 and J usage is TRBJ2-2, with D perhaps matching TRBD2 (6 bases). This CDR3 is built from 15 residues. Trimming took 4 bases from V and 1 from J, leaving 13 bases between them. Germline loops: CDR1 SQVTM, CDR2 ANQGSEA.

The rearrangement links TRBV7-9 to TRBJ1-1; TRBD1 aligns across 10 bases. Unmatched junction bases numbered 14, after V lost 5 bases and J lost 5 bases. The CDR3 is 17 residues long. In germline, CDR1 is SEHNR, CDR2 FQNEAQ (reference sequence). The CDR3 coding sequence is TGTGCCAGCAGCGCGTCCCGGGACAGGGGTGGATCTACTGAAGCTTTCTTT. Its protein product is CASSASRDRGGSTEAFF.

The chain employs TRBV29-1 and TRBJ1-4; 9 positions match TRBD1. V shed 6 bases and J 7 bases; nucleotides not matched to a gene: 6. This CDR3 has 13 amino acids. Looked up from germline, CDR1 is SQVTM and CDR2 is ANQGSEA. CDR3 sequence: CSVNRGLGEKLFF. CDR3 DNA sequence: TGCAGCGTGAACAGGGGGCTAGGTGAAAAACTGTTTTTT.

The rearrangement joins TRBV27 to TRBJ2-1; 9 nucleotides line up with TRBD1. Germline V gene sequence: CDR1 MNHEY, CDR2 SMNVEV (reference sequence). The V segment lost 5 bases and the J segment 4 bases; nucleotides outside the gene matches: 6. The CDR3 has 15 amino acids. In DNA form, the CDR3 reads TGTGCCAGCAGTCGCGGGGACAGGGAATACAATGAGCAGTTCTTC. Translating gives CASSRGDREYNEQFF.

The chain joins TRBV19 to TRBJ2-7; perhaps TRBD2 as D (6 bases). V lost 4 bases, J lost 3 bases, and 10 bases lay in between. The germline V gene encodes CDR1 LNHDA and CDR2 SQIVND (reference sequence). This CDR3 is 13 amino acids long. Here the CDR3 DNA reads TGTGCCAGTAGTAAGGGACTGCACTACGAGCAGTACTTC. Translating gives CASSKGLHYEQYF. Together with reference TRBV19 and TRBJ2-7, the CDR3 gives the full variable domain: DGGITQSPKYLFRKEGQNVTLSCEQNLNHDAMYWYRQDPGQGLRLIYYSQIVNDFQKGDIAEGYSVSREKKESFPLTVTSAQKNPTAFYLCASSKGLHYEQYFGPGTRLTVT.

The chain has TRBV7-3 and TRBJ2-3; TRBD2 agrees at 9 bases. Trimming cost V 5 bases and J 4 bases; bases outside gene matches: 10. The CDR3 contains 16 residues. Germline V CDR1 and CDR2: SGHTA, FQGTGA. The CDR3 here is CASSPPGTSRADTQYF. CDR3 DNA: TGTGCCAGCAGCCCGCCCGGGACTAGCAGGGCAGATACGCAGTATTTT.

This clone is a singleton in its sample. V is TRBV28 and J is TRBJ1-2; D might be TRBD1 (5 bases). CDR1 MDHEN and CDR2 SYDVKM come from the germline V gene. Trimming took off 8 bases at V and 6 bases at J, with 13 bases between the two ends. CDR3 length: 12 residues. DNA for the CDR3: TGTGCCAGCGACATAGGGGAAAATGGCTACACCTTC. Protein: CASDIGENGYTF.

This clone has just a few counts. The genes are TRBV5-1 and TRBJ1-1; D possibly corresponds to TRBD1 (6 bases). The CDR3 has 13 amino acids. Trimming took 0 bases from V and 6 from J, leaving 9 bases between them. Germline-derived CDR1 and CDR2 are SGHRS and YFSETQ. The DNA for the CDR3 is TGCGCCAGCAGCTTGGGGGGGCAGTCTGAAGCTTTCTTT. Its translation is CASSLGGQSEAFF.

The CDR3 loop reads CAWSGTSVGIQYF. Written as DNA, the CDR3 is TGTGCCTGGAGTGGAACTAGCGTCGGCATTCAGTACTTC. This chain uses TRBV30 with TRBJ2-4, with TRBD2 identical over 7 bases. The length of the CDR3 is 13 residues. Germline CDR1 GTSNPN, CDR2 SVGIG (reference sequence). Trimming at V came to 1 base and at J to 9 bases, leaving 6 bases not matched to a gene. The variable domain in full, with the rest retrieved from reference TRBV30 and TRBJ2-4, is SQTIHQWPATLVQPVGSPLSLECTVEGTSNPNLYWYRQAAGRGLQLLFYSVGIGQISSEVPQNLSASRPQDRQFILSSKKLLLSDSGFYLCAWSGTSVGIQYFGAGTRLSVL.

This rearrangement joins TRBV6-1 to TRBJ2-2; TRBD1 matches at 7 bases. The V segment lost 7 bases and the J segment 3 bases; nucleotides outside the gene matches: 5. The CDR3 sequence is 14 residues long. CDR1 MNHNS and CDR2 SASEGT come from the germline V gene. The CDR3: CASTPDRDTGELFF. DNA for the CDR3: TGTGCCAGCACCCCAGACAGGGACACCGGGGAGCTGTTTTTT.